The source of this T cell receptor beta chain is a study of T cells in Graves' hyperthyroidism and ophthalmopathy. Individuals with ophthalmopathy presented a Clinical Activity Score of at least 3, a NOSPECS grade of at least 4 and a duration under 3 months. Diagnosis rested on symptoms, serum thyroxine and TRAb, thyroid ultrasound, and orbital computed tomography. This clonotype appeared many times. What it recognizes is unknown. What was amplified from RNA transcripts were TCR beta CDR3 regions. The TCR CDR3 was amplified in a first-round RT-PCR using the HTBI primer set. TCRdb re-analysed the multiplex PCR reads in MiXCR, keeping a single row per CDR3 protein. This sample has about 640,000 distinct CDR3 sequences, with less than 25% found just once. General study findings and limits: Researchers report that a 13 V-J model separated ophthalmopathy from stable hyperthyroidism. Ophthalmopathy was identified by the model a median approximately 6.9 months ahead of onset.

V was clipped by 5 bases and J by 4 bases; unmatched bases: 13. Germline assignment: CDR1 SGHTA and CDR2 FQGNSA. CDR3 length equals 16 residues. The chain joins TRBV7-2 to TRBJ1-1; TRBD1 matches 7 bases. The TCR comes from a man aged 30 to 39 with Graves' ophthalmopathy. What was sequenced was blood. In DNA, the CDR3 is TGTGCCAGCAGCCTACAACAGGGGAAGACTGGCACTGAAGCTTTCTTT. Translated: CASSLQQGKTGTEAFF.